Below, 14 T cell receptor beta chains from the same sample are listed, as sequenced in a study of blood T cells in healthy people across ages. A second PCR, run for roughly 7 to 11 cycles, used a sample-barcoded 5' primer plus a J-beta primer mix. TCRdb re-called the 5' RACE reads with MiXCR, one entry per CDR3 protein. The sample has about 580,000 distinct CDR3 sequences; 40% to 50% are singletons. What was sequenced was blood. These TCRs come from a man older than 75 in good health.

V gene TRBV3-1 combines with J gene TRBJ1-1; no clear D gene. Germline loops: CDR1 LGHDT, CDR2 YNNKEL (reference sequence). This CDR3 contains 13 residues. Deletions cut 4 bases from V and 4 bases from J, with 10 bases between. Written as DNA, the CDR3 is TGTGCCAGCAGCCCCTTCCCAGGCACTGAAGCTTTCTTT. Protein sequence: CASSPFPGTEAFF.

V usage is TRBV12-3 or TRBV12-4 and J usage is TRBJ1-1; 9 bases map to TRBD1. CDR3 length: 15 residues. The junction had 11 bases not matched to a gene; V was cut back by 6 bases and J by 6 bases. CDR3 sequence: CASSKRGQGRAEAFF. The CDR3 nucleotides are TGTGCCAGCAGCAAAAGAGGACAGGGGAGGGCTGAAGCTTTCTTT.

Concerning this clonotype: A much larger clone lies a single base off, so this may be a read error. CDR3 DNA: TGTGCCAGCAGTTACTCCGGACTAGCGGGAAGGAATGAGCAGTACTTC. Its translation is CASSYSGLAGRNEQYF. V usage is TRBV6-5 and J usage is TRBJ2-5, with 12 positions matching TRBD2. The length of the CDR3 is 16 residues. Germline V gene lookup returns CDR1 MNHEY and CDR2 SVGAGI. V trimming: 0 bases; J trimming: 11 bases; junction bases outside the gene matches: 10.

The chain couples TRBV20-1 to TRBJ2-7; 10 nucleotides agree with TRBD2. The germline V gene encodes CDR1 DFQATT and CDR2 SNEGSKA (reference sequence). V was clipped by 2 bases and J by 4 bases; unmatched bases: 2. The CDR3 is made up of 13 amino acids. CDR3 in DNA: TGCAGTGCTAGAAGCGGGAGGGGATACGAGCAGTACTTC. Its translation is CSARSGRGYEQYF.

Only a few counts were recorded for this clonotype. This chain joins TRBV6-2 or TRBV6-3 and TRBJ1-2; no clear D gene. Germline CDR1 MNHEY, CDR2 SVGEGT. Trimming shortened V by 7 bases and J by 8 bases, and 11 bases separated the two germline ends. This CDR3 spans 11 amino acids. DNA for the CDR3: TGTGCCAGCAACCACGCCGGGGGCTACACCTTC. This codes for CASNHAGGYTF.

V usage is TRBV24-1 and J usage is TRBJ2-2, with 8 bases matching TRBD2. Germline values: CDR1 KGHDR, CDR2 SFDVKD. There are 15 residues in the CDR3. V trimming: 5 bases; J trimming: 4 bases; junction bases outside the gene matches: 5. Here the CDR3 reads CATSGTSPSTGELFF. The CDR3 DNA sequence: TGTGCCACCAGTGGGACTAGCCCAAGCACCGGGGAGCTGTTTTTT.

The chain has TRBV12-3 or TRBV12-4 and TRBJ1-5; TRBD1 is a possible D gene (6 bases). The V end was cut by 5 bases, the J end by 3 bases, with 17 bases between. The CDR3 covers 16 residues. CDR3 region: CASSPGADRFNQPQHF. The CDR3 DNA reads TGTGCCAGCAGTCCCGGGGCAGACAGGTTCAATCAGCCCCAGCATTTT.

This clonotype has only a few counts. This chain connects TRBV29-1 to TRBJ1-1; TRBD1 agrees at 12 bases. The V segment lost 4 bases and the J segment 7 bases; nucleotides outside the gene matches: 10. The CDR3 is 15 amino acids. Germline CDR1 SQVTM, CDR2 ANQGSEA. The DNA of the CDR3 is TGCAGCGTTGCCCCCGGGACAGGGGGCAGGGGTGAAGCTTTCTTT. Protein sequence: CSVAPGTGGRGEAFF. The whole variable domain, filled in from reference TRBV29-1 and TRBJ1-1, reads SAVISQKPSRDICQRGTSLTIQCQVDSQVTMMFWYRQQPGQSLTLIATANQGSEATYESGFVIDKFPISRPNLTFSTLTVSNMSPEDSSIYLCSVAPGTGGRGEAFFGQGTRLTVV.

The chain is built from TRBV6-5 and TRBJ2-1; D is unclear. This CDR3 has 16 residues. In germline, CDR1 is MNHEY, CDR2 SVGAGI. The V end was cut by 6 bases, the J end by 5 bases, with 20 bases between. Here the CDR3 reads CASSVEGAWADNEQFF. The CDR3 DNA reads TGTGCCAGCAGCGTAGAAGGTGCTTGGGCGGACAATGAGCAGTTCTTC.

This chain connects TRBV9 to TRBJ1-1, with D tentatively TRBD1 (6 bases). Germline loops: CDR1 SGDLS, CDR2 YYNGEE. The CDR3 has 15 amino acids. With 4 bases removed from V and 1 base from J, the gap between germline ends came to 14 bases. The DNA for the CDR3 is TGTGCCAGCAGCATCACGGACAGTCCGAACACTGAAGCTTTCTTT. It yields the protein CASSITDSPNTEAFF.

Ten or more counts support this clonotype. A much more abundant neighbour one base away suggests this may be a read error. This chain links TRBV6-6 with TRBJ1-2; D not certain. This CDR3 has 14 amino acids. V lost 5 bases and J 3 bases, leaving 13 bases between the germline ends. Germline-derived CDR1 and CDR2 are MNHNY and SVGAGI (reference sequence). The CDR3 DNA reads TGTGCCAGCAGTGCCGGTGGAACCGACTATGGCTACACCTTC. Amino acids: CASSAGGTDYGYTF.

This chain joins TRBV20-1 and TRBJ1-2; TRBD1 is a possible D gene (6 bases). V dropped 0 bases and J dropped 8 bases, with 13 bases sitting between them. Germline values: CDR1 DFQATT, CDR2 SNEGSKA (reference sequence). The CDR3 spans 13 residues. This chain's CDR3 is CSARDRGTDGYTF. The CDR3, as DNA: TGCAGTGCTAGAGATAGGGGGACGGACGGCTACACCTTC.

In regard to this clonotype: A read error may produce the germline difference seen at one junction end. This chain joins TRBV25-1 and TRBJ2-1; 7 positions agree with TRBD1. Germline V gene data show CDR1 as MGHDK and CDR2 as SYGVNS. CDR3 length equals 15 residues. The CDR3 region has the DNA TGTGCCAGCAGTGATACCGGGACAGAAAACAACGAGCAGTTCTTC. This gives the protein CASSDTGTENNEQFF.

This clonotype was found many times. CDR3 bases: TGTGCCAGCCGACTTGCTGCGAACCCCTCTTACAATGAGCAGTTCTTC. Protein: CASRLAANPSYNEQFF. This chain links TRBV6-6 with TRBJ2-1, with D unresolved. This CDR3 has 16 amino acids. Germline CDR1 is MNHNY and CDR2 is SVGAGI (reference sequence). V gave up 8 bases and J gave up 4 bases, with 21 bases separating them.